Below are 4 T cell receptor beta chains sequenced from a single sample in a study of blood T cell repertoires in COVID-19. Sequencing used immunoSEQ multiplex PCR; TCRdb keeps in-frame clones, though not all of them. Of 120,000 to 150,000 clones detected, roughly 80% appear once; the ten largest clones hold 1.5% to 2%. The material sequenced was PBMCs or T cells enriched from blood (not recorded which). Source of these receptors: a woman aged 18-29 years who had been exposed to COVID-19.

The gene calls are TRBV3-1 (or the pseudogene TRBV3-2) and TRBJ2-1; a weak D match, TRBD2 (6 bases). Germline V gives CDR1 LGHDT, CDR2 YNNKEL (reference sequence). The CDR3 covers 14 residues. V gave up 3 bases and J gave up 1 base, with 7 bases separating them. The CDR3 DNA reads TGTGCCAGCAGCCACGGAGGGTCCTACAATGAGCAGTTCTTC. Protein product: CASSHGGSYNEQFF.

This clone was found once. The rearrangement links TRBV19 to TRBJ1-5, with TRBD1 matching over 7 bases. This CDR3 has 17 residues. Germline loops: CDR1 LNHDA, CDR2 SQIVND (reference sequence). V lost 5 bases to trimming and J lost 0 bases; unmatched junction nucleotides: 10. The CDR3 coding sequence is TGTGCCAGTAGTCCCTCCGGGACAGCTATTAGCAATCAGCCCCAGCATTTT. Its protein is CASSPSGTAISNQPQHF.

The CDR3 spells CASSEEAGGIYEQYF. CDR3 nucleotide sequence: TGTGCCAGCAGTGAAGAGGCAGGGGGGATCTACGAGCAGTACTTC. The chain employs TRBV6-1 and TRBJ2-7; D possibly corresponds to TRBD1 (7 bases). This CDR3 contains 15 residues. Germline CDR1 and CDR2: MNHNS and SASEGT. Trimming took 1 base from V and 3 from J, leaving 13 bases between them.

The J gene is TRBJ2-2, the V gene TRBV9; D perhaps matches TRBD2 (6 bases). The germline V and J ends were trimmed by 0 bases and 2 bases, with 11 bases remaining between them. Germline CDR1 SGDLS, CDR2 YYNGEE. The CDR3 covers 16 residues. DNA of the CDR3: TGTGCCAGCAGCGTAGAGGGCGGGATTAACACCGGGGAGCTGTTTTTT. This encodes CASSVEGGINTGELFF.